The T cell receptor (beta chain) described here comes from a study of blood T cells in healthy people across ages. About this clonotype: The antigen remains undetermined.

The study, taken as a whole, reports: Observed TCR beta diversity per million T cells went down as age went up. This fall followed a roughly linear course with age.

Using a J-beta primer mix together with a sample-barcoded 5' primer, a second PCR was run for about 6 to 12 cycles. MiXCR was run by TCRdb on the 5' RACE reads, yielding one entry per CDR3 protein. Found here are about a million distinct CDR3 sequences, about 53% of them singletons; the top ten hold about 20%. The germline gives CDR1 DFQATT, CDR2 SNEGSKA (reference sequence). The CDR3 loop spans 14 amino acids. The V and J ends lost 4 bases and 7 bases, in that order; junction bases with no gene match: 13. The receptor was derived from a woman aged 60-75 years in good health. Specimen: blood. The chain joins TRBV20-1 to TRBJ2-7, with 7 bases matching TRBD2. The CDR3 loop is CSAMRGRSYNEQYF. CDR3 coding DNA: TGCAGTGCTATGCGCGGGAGAAGCTACAATGAGCAGTACTTC.